A selection of T cell receptor beta chains follows, all from one sample in a study of TIL therapy for anti-PD-1-resistant metastatic lung cancer. The table came from immunoSEQ multiplex PCR; TCRdb's copy has only in-frame clones and leaves some out. The data contain more than 90,000 clones, approximately 65% of them singletons. Specimen: tumor tissue, collected at baseline. These receptors all stem from a person aged 25 to 85 with non-small cell lung cancer. Each CDR3 is given with its conserved first and last residue. The D gene is left open where the match is weak. Expanded clones are given a class, and other clones once, few, many or no size at all.

d_call	v_call	clone_size	j_call	cdr3_nt	cdr3_aa
NA	TRBV18	few	TRBJ2-5	TGTGCCAGCTCACCGGCGGGCCAAGAGACCCAGTACTTC	CASSPAGQETQYF
NA	TRBV7-9	few	TRBJ1-2	TGTGCCAGCTCGGGCCGGAACTATGGCTACACCTTC	CASSGRNYGYTF
TRBD2	TRBV9	NA	TRBJ2-3	TGTGCCAGCAGCGTAGCAATTAGCGGGGGCCTAATCACAGATACGCAGTATTTT	CASSVAISGGLITDTQYF
TRBD1	TRBV4-3	NA	TRBJ2-1	TGCGCCAGCAGCCGTGAACGGACAGGGCTTTATGAGCAGTTCTTC	CASSRERTGLYEQFF
NA	TRBV2	NA	TRBJ2-4	TGTGCCAGCAGGGGGGGACGGTCGACGGACATTCAGTACTTC	CASRGGRSTDIQYF
TRBD2	TRBV7-8	many	TRBJ2-7	TGTGCCAGCAGCTTAAGCGTGTTTTTCGGAAGCGGGAGGGACCACTACGAGCAGTACTTC	CASSLSVFFGSGRDHYEQYF
TRBD1	TRBV3-1/TRBV3-2	NA	TRBJ1-6	TGTGCCAGCAGCCAAGCAGGGGGACATAATTCACCCCTCCACTTT	CASSQAGGHNSPLHF
TRBD2	TRBV6-2/TRBV6-3	many	TRBJ2-2	TGTGCCAGCAGTATACAGAGAGGGAGGGGCAGCGGGGAGCTGTTTTTT	CASSIQRGRGSGELFF
TRBD1	TRBV28	NA	TRBJ1-6	TGTGCCAGCAGCCCTAGACAGGGCAAATCCTATAATTCACCCCTCCACTTT	CASSPRQGKSYNSPLHF
NA	TRBV7-2	NA	TRBJ1-3	TGTGCCAGCAGCTCAGAAGGGGGGGGTTCAGGAAACACCATATATTTT	CASSSEGGGSGNTIYF
NA	TRBV28	NA	TRBJ2-1	TGTGCCAGCAGCCAAGCCACAGGGGACTGGAACAATGAGCAGTTCTTC	CASSQATGDWNNEQFF
NA	TRBV12-3/TRBV12-4	NA	TRBJ2-7	TGTGCCAGCAGTAACAGGGTTGAGCAGTACTTC	CASSNRVEQYF
NA	TRBV3-1/TRBV3-2	many	TRBJ2-6	TGTGCCAGCAGCCTGAGGACGGACTCTGGGGCCAACGTCCTGACTTTC	CASSLRTDSGANVLTF
NA	TRBV4-2	medium-sized	TRBJ1-3	TGTGCCAGCAGCCCTTTCGTCTCTGGAAACACCATATATTTT	CASSPFVSGNTIYF
TRBD2	TRBV2	NA	TRBJ2-3	TGTGCCAGCAGCACCCCCCGGCTAGCGGGGGGGAGCACAGATACGCAGTATTTT	CASSTPRLAGGSTDTQYF
TRBD2	TRBV7-7	NA	TRBJ2-5	TGTGCTAGCAGCCGCCTAGCGGGAAGTGGGGTGGAGACCCAGTACTTC	CASSRLAGSGVETQYF
TRBD2	TRBV6-5	few	TRBJ2-2	TGTGCCAGCAGTTACTCAAGCGGGAGGAGTCCCGGGGAGCTGTTTTTT	CASSYSSGRSPGELFF
TRBD1	TRBV7-8	NA	TRBJ1-5	TGTGCCAGCAGCTTAGAGGGGGGGACAGGGGCGAACAATCAGCCCCAGCATTTT	CASSLEGGTGANNQPQHF
NA	TRBV7-3	NA	TRBJ2-1	TGTGCCAGCAGCTTAACGGGGGGATGGTACAATGAGCAGTTCTTC	CASSLTGGWYNEQFF
NA	TRBV6-2/TRBV6-3	few	TRBJ2-2	TGTGCCAGCAGTGCAGGGGTCGGGGAGCTGTTTTTT	CASSAGVGELFF
NA	TRBV4-3	NA	TRBJ2-3	TGCGCCAGCAGCCCAGGTCCGGGGGCCAGTTTGTCAGATACGCAGTATTTT	CASSPGPGASLSDTQYF
TRBD2	TRBV6-2/TRBV6-3	NA	TRBJ2-1	TGTGCCAGCAGCGAACTAGCGGGACCCAACAATGAGCAGTTCTTC	CASSELAGPNNEQFF
NA	TRBV7-9	NA	TRBJ1-1	TGTGCCAGCAGCTTAGTGACTGGTGCGGCTGAAGCTTTCTTT	CASSLVTGAAEAFF
NA	TRBV6-5	NA	TRBJ2-1	TGTGCCAGCAGTACCCTAACTAGTTTTGAGCAGTTCTTC	CASSTLTSFEQFF
NA	TRBV29-1	NA	TRBJ2-7	TGCAGCGTTCCGAGGGGGGGTGAGCAGTACTTC	CSVPRGGEQYF
NA	TRBV6-5	few	TRBJ1-2	TGTGCCAGCAGTACAGGGAATGGCTACACCTTC	CASSTGNGYTF
NA	TRBV12-3/TRBV12-4	NA	TRBJ2-7	TGTGCCAGCAGACCGGACGGACCCTACGAGCAGTACTTC	CASRPDGPYEQYF
TRBD2	TRBV10-1	NA	TRBJ2-7	TGCGCCAGCAGTGAGGCGGGAGGGTCGGAGGAGCAGTACTTC	CASSEAGGSEEQYF
TRBD2	TRBV4-2	NA	TRBJ2-5	TGTGCCAGCAGCCAGGGGCGGGAGGGATTCGGAGAGACCCAGTACTTC	CASSQGREGFGETQYF
NA	TRBV5-1	NA	TRBJ2-3	TGCGCCAGCAGCCCTCGTAGGACAGAGAGCACAGATACGCAGTATTTT	CASSPRRTESTDTQYF
TRBD2	TRBV4-2	NA	TRBJ2-2	TGTGCCAGCAGCTCACTAGCGGGAGGGCAGAGCACCGGGGAGCTGTTTTTT	CASSSLAGGQSTGELFF
NA	TRBV7-9	NA	TRBJ2-2	TGTGCCAGCAGCTTAGCGATGGGTTTCTTCACCGGGGAGCTGTTTTTT	CASSLAMGFFTGELFF
NA	TRBV7-6	NA	TRBJ2-1	TGTGCCAGCAGCTACGGAAGGGGCTACAATGAGCAGTTCTTC	CASSYGRGYNEQFF
NA	TRBV4-3	NA	TRBJ2-1	TGCGCCAGCAGCCCACAGGGATACAATGAGCAGTTCTTC	CASSPQGYNEQFF
TRBD2	TRBV4-1	NA	TRBJ2-7	TGCGCCAGCAGCCAACCAAACGCGGGGGGGCTAGGTGAGCAGTACTTC	CASSQPNAGGLGEQYF
TRBD1	TRBV27	NA	TRBJ1-5	TGTGCCAGCAGACCAGGGACAGGGGGCTCTTATAGCAATCAGCCCCAGCATTTT	CASRPGTGGSYSNQPQHF
NA	TRBV6-5	NA	TRBJ2-3	TGTGCCAGCAGTTACGTGGGTTCTAGCACAGATACGCAGTATTTT	CASSYVGSSTDTQYF
NA	TRBV7-2	NA	TRBJ1-1	TGTGCCAGCAGACGCGGGCCCAACACTGAAGCTTTCTTT	CASRRGPNTEAFF
TRBD1	TRBV5-5	few	TRBJ1-2	TGTGCCAGCAGCTTGTGGGGACAGGGGATGTTTAACTATGGCTACACCTTC	CASSLWGQGMFNYGYTF
NA	TRBV10-3	NA	TRBJ2-3	TGTGCCATCAGTGCCACAGGCTTAGATACGCAGTATTTT	CAISATGLDTQYF
NA	TRBV6-2/TRBV6-3	NA	TRBJ2-5	TGTGCCAGCAGTTACGCCGACTACACGGAGACCCAGTACTTC	CASSYADYTETQYF
TRBD2	TRBV3-1/TRBV3-2	NA	TRBJ2-2	TGTGCCAGCAGAAGGGGCGGCGGGGGGTCCGTTACCGGGGAGCTGTTTTTT	CASRRGGGGSVTGELFF
NA	TRBV5-1	NA	TRBJ2-7	TGCGCCAGCAGCTTGGTGGCAGGGATAACCTACGAGCAGTACTTC	CASSLVAGITYEQYF
NA	TRBV28	NA	TRBJ1-2	TGTGCCAGCAGCCGGGGAGATGGCTACACCTTC	CASSRGDGYTF
NA	TRBV6-5	NA	TRBJ1-2	TGTGCCAGCAGTTACTCGATCATCCGGTCTCACTATGGCTACACCTTC	CASSYSIIRSHYGYTF
NA	TRBV9	NA	TRBJ1-1	TGTGCCAGCAGCGTAGAACCGGGAGGAATAGGGAGTGAAGCTTTCTTT	CASSVEPGGIGSEAFF
NA	TRBV4-3	NA	TRBJ2-7	TGCGCCAGCAGCCTTTATCAGGGCCCCTACGAGCAGTACTTC	CASSLYQGPYEQYF
TRBD1	TRBV5-1	NA	TRBJ2-1	TGCGCCAGCAGCCGACAGGGTTGGGACAATGAGCAGTTCTTC	CASSRQGWDNEQFF
NA	TRBV11-3	NA	TRBJ2-1	TGTGCCAGCAGTTCTGGTCTAGGGTCCCCCTACAATGAGCAGTTCTTC	CASSSGLGSPYNEQFF
NA	TRBV28	NA	TRBJ1-2	TGTGCCAGCACCGGACAGAACTATGGCTACACCTTC	CASTGQNYGYTF
TRBD2	TRBV9	NA	TRBJ2-1	TGTGCCAGCGGCGGGACTAGCGGGGGGCTGAGCTCCTACAATGAGCAGTTCTTC	CASGGTSGGLSSYNEQFF
NA	TRBV7-6	NA	TRBJ2-5	TGTGCCAGCGCACAAGCGAGGGCAGGCAATCAAGAGACCCAGTACTTC	CASAQARAGNQETQYF
NA	TRBV27	NA	TRBJ1-4	TGTGCCAGCAGTTCCGGACTCACAACTAATGAAAAACTGTTTTTT	CASSSGLTTNEKLFF